The 12 T cell receptor beta chains listed next were all sequenced from one sample in a study of cytomegalovirus exposure and HLA in healthy donors. Both 60 Vbeta primers and 13 Jbeta primers went into the PCR. Generated by immunoSEQ multiplex PCR, the TCRdb table keeps only in-frame clones and is missing some. In the table there are 150,000 to 250,000 clones, 60% to 85% of which are singletons. The sequenced sample consisted of PBMCs. Source of these receptors: a girl aged 5-17 years in good health and CMV-seropositive.

The chain uses TRBV11-3 and TRBJ2-7; 8 positions match TRBD1. The CDR3 covers 15 residues. Losses at the gene ends were 5 bases for V and 5 bases for J; bases not matched to a gene: 11. Looked up from germline, CDR1 is SGHNT and CDR2 is YENEEA. CDR3 sequence: CASSLSPGGVDEQYF. The CDR3 nucleotides are TGTGCCAGCAGCCTGAGCCCAGGGGGCGTAGACGAGCAGTACTTC.

This clone appeared many times. The genes are TRBV6-5 and TRBJ2-7, with a tentative D call TRBD1 (6 bases). The length of the CDR3 is 14 residues. V was shortened by 6 bases and J by 0 bases, with 12 bases between the two germline ends. The germline CDR1 and CDR2 sequences are MNHEY and SVGAGI. The CDR3 spells CASRVDSSSYEQYF. The CDR3 DNA follows: TGTGCCAGCAGGGTGGACAGTTCCTCCTACGAGCAGTACTTC.

V is TRBV6-5 and J is TRBJ1-3, with D possibly being TRBD1 (5 bases). Per the germline V gene, CDR1 is MNHEY and CDR2 is SVGAGI. The V and J ends lost 2 bases and 2 bases respectively, with 7 bases between them. CDR3 length: 14 residues. The CDR3 sequence is CASSYGGAGNTIYF. Here the CDR3 DNA reads TGTGCCAGCAGTTACGGGGGGGCTGGAAACACCATATATTTT.

The genes are TRBV6-1 and TRBJ1-5, with 9 bases fitting TRBD1. The CDR3 spans 14 residues. The germline V gene has CDR1 MNHNS and CDR2 SASEGT. J was trimmed by 5 bases and V by 7 bases; bases with no gene match: 6. This CDR3 is CASTGGQGHQPQHF. The CDR3 bases are TGTGCCAGCACAGGGGGACAGGGTCATCAGCCCCAGCATTTT.

This chain joins TRBV5-5 and TRBJ2-1; D is undetermined. The length of the CDR3 is 16 residues. Trimming shortened V by 0 bases and J by 0 bases, and 10 bases separated the two germline ends. The germline CDR1 and CDR2 sequences are SGHKS and YYEKEE (reference sequence). DNA of the CDR3: TGTGCCAGCAGCTTGGAACAGTCCTCCTCCTACAATGAGCAGTTCTTC. As protein: CASSLEQSSSYNEQFF. Variable domain in full (rest from reference TRBV5-5 and TRBJ2-1): DAGVTQSPTHLIKTRGQQVTLRCSPISGHKSVSWYQQVLGQGPQFIFQYYEKEERGRGNFPDRFSARQFPNYSSELNVNALLLGDSALYLCASSLEQSSSYNEQFFGPGTRLTVL.

This chain joins TRBV5-1 and TRBJ2-2; possibly TRBD1 for D (5 bases). Looked up from germline, CDR1 is SGHRS and CDR2 is YFSETQ. The germline V and J ends were trimmed by 2 bases and 4 bases, with 6 bases remaining between them. This CDR3 has 13 residues. The CDR3 nucleotides are TGCGCCAGCAGCTTTCAGGGCACCGGGGAGCTGTTTTTT. Its translation is CASSFQGTGELFF.

This chain uses TRBV6-5 with TRBJ2-7; 7 bases fit TRBD1. Germline values: CDR1 MNHEY, CDR2 SVGAGI. The CDR3 has 14 amino acids. V shed 5 bases, J shed 4 bases, and the junction held 8 bases outside the gene matches. The CDR3 is CASSRLGTAYEQYF. CDR3 in DNA: TGTGCCAGCAGTCGGTTGGGGACAGCTTACGAGCAGTACTTC.

As DNA, the CDR3 is TGTGCCAGCAGTCCAGCCTACGAGCAGTACTTC. It yields the protein CASSPAYEQYF. The V and J genes are TRBV25-1 and TRBJ2-7; D gene ambiguous. CDR1 and CDR2 (germline): MGHDK, SYGVNS. The CDR3 covers 11 residues. V lost 5 bases, J lost 2 bases, and 4 bases lay in between.

J is TRBJ1-2 and V is TRBV14; D unclear. Per germline, CDR1 SGHDN and CDR2 FVKESK. This CDR3 is built from 14 residues. Trimming cost V 2 bases and J 0 bases, with 7 bases left between them. CDR3 protein: CASSQFGSNYGYTF. The CDR3 nucleotides are TGTGCCAGCAGCCAATTCGGGTCTAACTATGGCTACACCTTC.

Only one count was recorded for this clone. V gene TRBV15 combines with J gene TRBJ1-5; weak D call: TRBD1 (6 bases). The CDR3 has 15 residues. The V end was cut by 2 bases, the J end by 2 bases, with 10 bases between. CDR1 is LNHNV, CDR2 YYDKDF, per germline (reference sequence). This CDR3 is CATSRTGLGNQPQHF. For the CDR3, the DNA is TGTGCCACCAGCAGAACAGGGCTGGGCAATCAGCCCCAGCATTTT.

The J gene is TRBJ2-1, the V gene TRBV6-5; 13 positions match TRBD2. Germline V gene sequence: CDR1 MNHEY, CDR2 SVGAGI. V lost 6 bases to trimming and J lost 6 bases; unmatched junction nucleotides: 2. The CDR3 extends over 14 amino acids. Here the CDR3 reads CASRRLAGGNEQFF. As DNA, the CDR3 is TGTGCCAGCAGGAGACTAGCGGGGGGCAATGAGCAGTTCTTC.

The V gene is TRBV5-1, the J gene TRBJ1-4; D uncertain. Trimming shortened V by 0 bases and J by 5 bases, and 11 bases separated the two germline ends. Looked up from germline, CDR1 is SGHRS and CDR2 is YFSETQ. CDR3 length: 15 residues. As DNA, the CDR3 is TGCGCCAGCAGCTTGGCAGGCAGGCCCAATGAAAAACTGTTTTTT. Encoded protein: CASSLAGRPNEKLFF. The whole variable domain, filled in from reference TRBV5-1 and TRBJ1-4, reads KAGVTQTPRYLIKTRGQQVTLSCSPISGHRSVSWYQQTPGQGLQFLFEYFSETQRNKGNFPGRFSGRQFSNSRSEMNVSTLELGDSALYLCASSLAGRPNEKLFFGSGTQLSVL.